The 24 T cell receptor beta chains below all came from one sample that was sequenced in a study of blood T cell repertoires in COVID-19. Generated by immunoSEQ multiplex PCR, the TCRdb table keeps only in-frame clones and is missing some. Seen here are about 400,000 clones, approximately 91% observed once, and the top ten hold approximately 2%. Material: PBMCs or T cells enriched from blood (not recorded which). These receptors were obtained from a woman in her forties with acute COVID-19.

This chain connects TRBV4-1 to TRBJ1-1; perhaps TRBD1 as D (5 bases). The CDR3 loop spans 14 amino acids. Germline V gene data show CDR1 as MGHRA and CDR2 as YSYEKL. Trimming cost V 3 bases and J 2 bases, with 10 bases left between them. Here the CDR3 reads CASSQGRANTEAFF. The CDR3 DNA reads as TGCGCCAGCAGCCAGGGCAGGGCAAACACTGAAGCTTTCTTT.

The count of this clone is one. The gene calls are TRBV11-2 and TRBJ1-1; no reliable D call. Deletions cut 1 base from V and 1 base from J, with 13 bases between. Looked up from germline, CDR1 is SGHAT and CDR2 is FQNNGV. The CDR3 extends over 16 amino acids. The CDR3 DNA reads as TGTGCCAGCAGCTTAGGACGGTGGCGGGCGAACACTGAAGCTTTCTTT. Translated: CASSLGRWRANTEAFF. The variable domain in full, with the rest retrieved from reference TRBV11-2 and TRBJ1-1, is EAGVAQSPRYKIIEKRQSVAFWCNPISGHATLYWYQQILGQGPKLLIQFQNNGVVDDSQLPKDRFSAERLKGVDSTLKIQPAKLEDSAVYLCASSLGRWRANTEAFFGQGTRLTVV.

The CDR3 spells CASSSRTGGEQPQHF. The CDR3 DNA reads TGTGCCAGCAGCTCGAGAACAGGGGGGGAACAGCCCCAGCATTTT. The genes are TRBV7-2 and TRBJ1-5; TRBD1 matches at 8 bases. This CDR3 has 15 residues. The ends lost 4 bases at V and 7 bases at J; junction bases unmatched: 9. The V gene's germline CDR1 is SGHTA and CDR2 FQGNSA.

The J gene is TRBJ2-7, the V gene TRBV4-1; a possible D gene is TRBD2 (5 bases). CDR1 is MGHRA, CDR2 YSYEKL, per germline. V was pared by 1 base and J by 2 bases, with 12 bases between. This CDR3 has 15 amino acids. CDR3 in amino acids: CASSQGVRGPYEQYF. The DNA of the CDR3 is TGCGCCAGCAGCCAAGGAGTTAGAGGGCCCTACGAGCAGTACTTC.

V and J are TRBV24-1 and TRBJ2-2; weak D call: TRBD2 (6 bases). The CDR3 length is 15 residues. CDR1 is KGHDR, CDR2 SFDVKD, per germline. Trimming cost V 0 bases and J 4 bases, with 8 bases left between them. This CDR3 reads CATSDLGTSTGELFF. CDR3 coding DNA: TGTGCCACCAGTGATTTGGGGACTTCCACCGGGGAGCTGTTTTTT.

The V and J genes are TRBV30 and TRBJ2-3; D might be TRBD2 (5 bases). Germline CDR1 GTSNPN, CDR2 SVGIG (reference sequence). The V and J ends lost 0 bases and 0 bases respectively, with 7 bases between them. The CDR3 covers 14 residues. This CDR3 is CAWSVGISTDTQYF. The CDR3 DNA follows: TGTGCCTGGAGTGTCGGGATTAGCACAGATACGCAGTATTTT.

The J gene is TRBJ2-1, the V gene TRBV29-1, with no clear D. The V gene's germline CDR1 is SQVTM and CDR2 ANQGSEA. Trimming removed 4 bases from V and 0 bases from J, with 10 bases in between. This CDR3 contains 14 residues. Written as DNA, the CDR3 is TGCAGCGTTGGTGATCCTAGCTCCTACAATGAGCAGTTCTTC. Translation: CSVGDPSSYNEQFF.

The chain couples TRBV6-1 to TRBJ1-1; 10 bases are shared with TRBD1. CDR3 length equals 16 residues. The trim removed 4 bases at V and 3 bases at J, leaving 8 bases unmatched. The germline V gene has CDR1 MNHNS and CDR2 SASEGT. CDR3: CASSALRTGGHTEAFF. DNA for the CDR3: TGTGCCAGCAGTGCCCTCCGGACAGGGGGGCACACTGAAGCTTTCTTT.

The gene calls are TRBV5-1 and TRBJ2-1; 9 nucleotides match TRBD1. From germline, CDR1 is SGHRS and CDR2 YFSETQ. The CDR3 totals 16 residues. V lost 4 bases, J lost 2 bases, and 7 bases stayed unmatched. The CDR3 sequence is CASSLGTGGAYNEQFF. The CDR3 nucleotides are TGCGCCAGCAGCCTGGGAACAGGGGGCGCCTACAATGAGCAGTTCTTC. The full variable domain, rest sourced from reference TRBV5-1 and TRBJ2-1, is KAGVTQTPRYLIKTRGQQVTLSCSPISGHRSVSWYQQTPGQGLQFLFEYFSETQRNKGNFPGRFSGRQFSNSRSEMNVSTLELGDSALYLCASSLGTGGAYNEQFFGPGTRLTVL.

This chain uses TRBV7-9 with TRBJ2-3, with 8 bases that match TRBD2. V lost 3 bases to trimming and J lost 2 bases; unmatched junction nucleotides: 4. The germline V gene has CDR1 SEHNR and CDR2 FQNEAQ (reference sequence). The CDR3 is made up of 15 amino acids. The CDR3, as DNA: TGTGCCAGCAGCTTCCAGCGGGGGCCCACAGATACGCAGTATTTT. Amino acid sequence: CASSFQRGPTDTQYF. Looking up the rest from reference TRBV7-9 and TRBJ2-3 gives the full variable domain: DTGVSQNPRHKITKRGQNVTFRCDPISEHNRLYWYRQTLGQGPEFLTYFQNEAQLEKSRLLSDRFSAERPKGSFSTLEIQRTEQGDSAMYLCASSFQRGPTDTQYFGPGTRLTVL.

Turning to this clone: Relative to the germline gene, one junction end is altered; a read error may explain this. The chain carries TRBV5-8 and TRBJ1-1; D is unresolved. CDR1 and CDR2 (germline): SGHTS, YDEGEE. This CDR3 is built from 9 residues. The CDR3 DNA follows: TGTGCCAGCAGCTCCGCGGTCAACTTT. Translated: CASSSAVNF.

The genes are TRBV15 and TRBJ2-1; weak D call: TRBD2 (5 bases). The CDR3 covers 15 residues. Germline loops: CDR1 LNHNV, CDR2 YYDKDF (reference sequence). The V end was cut by 1 base, the J end by 9 bases, with 16 bases between. CDR3 residues: CATSRVIQLGSEQFF. Written as DNA, the CDR3 is TGTGCCACCAGCAGAGTCATCCAGTTAGGGAGTGAGCAGTTCTTC.

The rearrangement links TRBV7-8 to TRBJ1-2, with D uncertain. There are 15 residues in the CDR3. Trimming removed 1 base at V and 4 bases at J, with 13 bases between. The V gene's germline CDR1 is SGHVS and CDR2 FQNEAQ. CDR3 nucleotide sequence: TGTGCCAGCAGCTTAGGAGGCCGTGGTAGCTATGGCTACACCTTC. The encoded protein is CASSLGGRGSYGYTF.

The chain recombines TRBV3-1 (or the pseudogene TRBV3-2) with TRBJ1-2; D not resolved. The V gene's germline CDR1 is LGHDT and CDR2 YNNKEL (reference sequence). Trimming pared 5 bases from V and 1 base from J, leaving 11 bases between. The CDR3 is made up of 14 amino acids. Here the CDR3 reads CASSLSADNYGYTF. Written as DNA, the CDR3 is TGTGCCAGCAGCTTAAGTGCGGATAACTATGGCTACACCTTC.

J is TRBJ1-4 and V is TRBV4-2, with TRBD1 matching over 7 bases. J lost 4 bases, V lost 4 bases, and 9 bases had no gene match. CDR1 is LGHNA and CDR2 is YNFKEQ in the germline V gene. The CDR3 spans 16 residues. The CDR3 sequence is CASSRQGGGNNEKLFF. The CDR3 DNA follows: TGTGCCAGCAGCCGCCAGGGGGGCGGGAATAATGAAAAACTGTTTTTT.

The chain has TRBV12-3 or TRBV12-4 and TRBJ2-1; weak D call: TRBD2 (5 bases). V shed 5 bases and J shed 4 bases, with 9 bases lying between them. This CDR3 spans 13 amino acids. CDR3 in amino acids: CASSPRTYNEQFF. The CDR3 bases are TGTGCCAGCAGTCCTCGGACTTACAATGAGCAGTTCTTC.

A single count supports this clone. This chain links TRBV11-3 with TRBJ1-1; no definite D call. CDR1 SGHNT and CDR2 YENEEA come from the germline V gene. This CDR3 is 14 amino acids long. Trimming took off 2 bases at V and 0 bases at J, with 7 bases between the two ends. CDR3 nucleotides: TGTGCCAGCAGCTTATCCACAGTGAACACTGAAGCTTTCTTT. It specifies CASSLSTVNTEAFF.

This rearrangement joins TRBV30 to TRBJ1-1; D is perhaps TRBD1 (5 bases). The CDR3 covers 12 residues. The germline gives CDR1 GTSNPN, CDR2 SVGIG (reference sequence). The V gene lost 4 bases and the J gene lost 5 bases, with 11 bases spanning the gap. DNA for the CDR3: TGTGCCTGGACAGTGGGGGGGACTGAAGCTTTCTTT. It is translated as CAWTVGGTEAFF. The variable domain in full, with the rest retrieved from reference TRBV30 and TRBJ1-1, is SQTIHQWPATLVQPVGSPLSLECTVEGTSNPNLYWYRQAAGRGLQLLFYSVGIGQISSEVPQNLSASRPQDRQFILSSKKLLLSDSGFYLCAWTVGGTEAFFGQGTRLTVV.

This clone has just a few counts. V and J are TRBV7-9 and TRBJ1-3, with TRBD1 as a possible D gene (6 bases). V was shortened by 5 bases and J by 0 bases, with 11 bases between the two germline ends. This CDR3 is built from 15 residues. CDR1 is SEHNR and CDR2 is FQNEAQ in the germline V gene (reference sequence). The chain's CDR3 is CASSLNRASGNTIYF. CDR3 bases: TGTGCCAGCAGCCTCAACAGGGCCTCTGGAAACACCATATATTTT.

The rearrangement joins TRBV4-1 to TRBJ2-7; 7 nucleotides match TRBD2. The V segment lost 1 base and the J segment 4 bases; nucleotides outside the gene matches: 7. CDR3 length: 15 amino acids. The V gene's germline CDR1 is MGHRA and CDR2 YSYEKL. In DNA, the CDR3 is TGCGCCAGCAGCCAAGGTGGCGGGAGAACTTACGAGCAGTACTTC. It codes for CASSQGGGRTYEQYF.

The chain recombines TRBV6-4 with TRBJ2-3; perhaps TRBD2 as D (5 bases). The CDR3 has 16 amino acids. V was clipped by 3 bases and J by 0 bases, with 13 bases between them. Germline V gives CDR1 MRHNA, CDR2 SNTAGT. CDR3 bases: TGTGCCAGCAGTGAATACGGGGTCTCTAGCACAGATACGCAGTATTTT. It encodes CASSEYGVSSTDTQYF.

The sample holds one count of this clone. The rearrangement uses TRBV7-8 and TRBJ1-1, with a possible D match to TRBD1 (6 bases). Deletions cut 5 bases from V and 7 bases from J, with 11 bases between. Germline assignment: CDR1 SGHVS and CDR2 FQNEAQ. This CDR3 contains 12 residues. The CDR3 nucleotides read TGTGCCAGCAGCGTACAGGGAATTGAAGCTTTCTTT. Translation gives CASSVQGIEAFF.

The rearrangement joins TRBV10-3 to TRBJ2-7, with D perhaps TRBD2 (6 bases). The V and J ends lost 8 bases and 3 bases respectively, with 11 bases between them. CDR1 and CDR2 (germline): ENHRY, SYGVKD. The CDR3 sequence is 12 residues long. The DNA for the CDR3 is TGTGCCATCGCGACTAGAAACTACGAGCAGTACTTC. Its protein product is CAIATRNYEQYF.

With regard to this clone: Other DNA sequences from this sample encode an identical CDR3 as well. The chain links TRBV6-5 to TRBJ1-3; no clear D gene. This CDR3 has 13 residues. V was pared by 6 bases and J by 1 base, with 7 bases between. Germline V CDR1 and CDR2: MNHEY, SVGAGI. CDR3 nucleotide sequence: TGTGCCAGCAGCCGCGGATCTGGAAACACCATATATTTT. Translating it yields CASSRGSGNTIYF.